These 30 T cell receptor beta chains were all obtained from the same sample, sequenced in a study of cytomegalovirus exposure and HLA in healthy donors. PCR used 60 Vbeta primers and 13 Jbeta primers. Generated by immunoSEQ multiplex PCR, the TCRdb table keeps only in-frame clones and is missing some. The table has 110,000 to 150,000 clones, approximately 82% seen once; the top ten hold roughly 9.9%. The sequencing input was PBMCs. These receptors came from an older woman in good health and CMV-seropositive.

This clone was observed a few times. The genes are TRBV7-9 and TRBJ2-1; 13 nucleotides agree with TRBD2. This CDR3 comprises 18 residues. The V gene's germline CDR1 is SEHNR and CDR2 FQNEAQ (reference sequence). J was trimmed by 9 bases and V by 5 bases; bases with no gene match: 16. This CDR3 is CASSMRTSGSHVRSEQFF. CDR3 nucleotides: TGTGCCAGCAGCATGAGGACTAGCGGGAGCCACGTAAGGAGTGAGCAGTTCTTC.

V is TRBV27 and J is TRBJ2-7; D might be TRBD1 (6 bases). The CDR3 loop spans 14 amino acids. Germline CDR1 MNHEY, CDR2 SMNVEV (reference sequence). With 6 bases removed from V and 2 bases from J, the gap between germline ends came to 14 bases. This chain's CDR3 is CASRRQEGAYEQYF. Written as DNA, the CDR3 is TGTGCCAGCAGACGACAAGAGGGGGCCTACGAGCAGTACTTC.

The V gene is TRBV4-1, the J gene TRBJ1-2, with 10 bases matching TRBD1. The trim removed 3 bases at V and 4 bases at J, leaving 5 bases unmatched. The V gene's germline CDR1 is MGHRA and CDR2 YSYEKL. The CDR3 contains 15 residues. Written as DNA, the CDR3 is TGCGCCAGCAGCCAGTCCGGGACAGGGGCCTATGGCTACACCTTC. Translation gives CASSQSGTGAYGYTF.

The rearrangement joins TRBV6-5 to TRBJ1-6, with a possible D match to TRBD1 (5 bases). This CDR3 has 15 residues. Trimming removed 6 bases from V and 3 bases from J, with 12 bases in between. The germline CDR1 and CDR2 sequences are MNHEY and SVGAGI. The CDR3 DNA sequence: TGTGCCAGCAGCTACGACAGAAACTATAATTCACCCCTCCACTTT. This encodes CASSYDRNYNSPLHF.

This clone showed up just a few times. The chain employs TRBV4-3 and TRBJ2-4; TRBD1 agrees at 8 bases. This CDR3 comprises 15 residues. The V segment lost 0 bases and the J segment 4 bases; nucleotides outside the gene matches: 2. Germline V gives CDR1 LGHNA, CDR2 YSLEER. The CDR3 region is CASSQETGVKNIQYF. The CDR3 bases are TGCGCCAGCAGCCAAGAGACAGGGGTAAAAAACATTCAGTACTTC.

This chain connects TRBV2 to TRBJ2-3; the D is unclear. The germline V gene has CDR1 SNHLY and CDR2 FYNNEI. CDR3 length: 11 amino acids. The V and J ends lost 5 bases and 4 bases respectively, with 4 bases between them. CDR3 nucleotide sequence: TGTGCCAGCAGTCCGGCAGATACGCAGTATTTT. This encodes CASSPADTQYF. Full variable domain (remainder filled in from reference TRBV2 and TRBJ2-3): EPEVTQTPSHQVTQMGQEVILRCVPISNHLYFYWYRQILGQKVEFLVSFYNNEISEKSEIFDDQFSVERPDGSNFTLKIRSTKLEDSAMYFCASSPADTQYFGPGTRLTVL.

The genes are TRBV28 and TRBJ1-2; D is ambiguous. V lost 8 bases to trimming and J lost 6 bases, with 10 bases between them. The V gene's germline CDR1 is MDHEN and CDR2 SYDVKM. This CDR3 comprises 11 residues. CDR3 protein: CASHNMDGYTF. The CDR3 DNA follows: TGTGCCAGCCACAACATGGATGGCTACACCTTC.

V and J are TRBV4-2 and TRBJ1-2; 8 bases are a match to TRBD1. The CDR3 covers 14 residues. Germline lookup yields CDR1 LGHNA and CDR2 YNFKEQ. Trimming at V came to 4 bases and at J to 4 bases, leaving 5 bases not matched to a gene. CDR3 region: CASSPTGARYGYTF. In DNA form, the CDR3 reads TGTGCCAGCAGCCCGACAGGGGCTCGCTATGGCTACACCTTC.

This chain uses TRBV28 with TRBJ2-1, with 9 bases matching TRBD2. CDR1 is MDHEN and CDR2 is SYDVKM in the germline V gene. The CDR3 runs 18 residues. V shed 5 bases, J shed 2 bases, and the junction held 13 bases outside the gene matches. DNA for the CDR3: TGTGCCAGCAGTCCAAATACGCGGGGGGGCGGGACCTACAATGAGCAGTTCTTC. Residues: CASSPNTRGGGTYNEQFF. Variable domain in full (rest from reference TRBV28 and TRBJ2-1): DVKVTQSSRYLVKRTGEKVFLECVQDMDHENMFWYRQDPGLGLRLIYFSYDVKMKEKGDIPEGYSVSREKKERFSLILESASTNQTSMYLCASSPNTRGGGTYNEQFFGPGTRLTVL.

This clone was detected only once. The chain combines TRBV7-9 with TRBJ2-2; the match to TRBD2 covers 9 bases. Looked up from germline, CDR1 is SEHNR and CDR2 is FQNEAQ (reference sequence). With V trimmed by 7 bases and J by 1 base, 7 bases remained unmatched. The CDR3 contains 16 residues. The CDR3 DNA reads TGTGCCAGCACGCTACTAGCGGGCTTGAACACCGGGGAGCTGTTTTTT. Translation gives CASTLLAGLNTGELFF.

This clone was counted a few times. This chain uses TRBV4-3 with TRBJ2-1; the D is unclear. Germline V gene sequence: CDR1 LGHNA, CDR2 YSLEER. The ends were cut back, 0 bases at V and 0 bases at J, with 15 bases in the middle. The CDR3 has 18 residues. CDR3 DNA: TGCGCCAGCAGCCAAGATCTCCCCAACGCGGTCTCCTACAATGAGCAGTTCTTC. Translation gives CASSQDLPNAVSYNEQFF.

This rearrangement joins TRBV9 to TRBJ2-6; tentative D call: TRBD1 (6 bases). This CDR3 region has 17 residues. Germline assignment: CDR1 SGDLS and CDR2 YYNGEE. V lost 0 bases, J lost 1 base, and 11 bases lay in between. Written as DNA, the CDR3 is TGTGCCAGCAGCGTAGCAGGGGACGGTTCTGGGGCCAACGTCCTGACTTTC. Residues: CASSVAGDGSGANVLTF.

The V gene is TRBV30, the J gene TRBJ1-5, with 9 bases aligning to TRBD1. Germline V gene sequence: CDR1 GTSNPN, CDR2 SVGIG (reference sequence). This CDR3 spans 12 amino acids. Trimming cost V 7 bases and J 9 bases; bases outside gene matches: 7. The CDR3 here is CALGQGTSPQHF. In DNA form, the CDR3 reads TGTGCCTTAGGACAGGGGACTTCGCCCCAGCATTTT.

J is TRBJ1-4 and V is TRBV13; D is unresolved. This CDR3 contains 12 residues. Per germline, CDR1 PRHDT and CDR2 FYEKMQ (reference sequence). V lost 5 bases and J lost 5, with 6 bases in between. The CDR3 loop is CASSPGNEKLFF. CDR3 coding DNA: TGTGCCAGCAGCCCTGGCAATGAAAAACTGTTTTTT.

The chain uses TRBV11-2 and TRBJ2-2; D remains ambiguous. The CDR3 length is 11 residues. Between the trimmed V and J ends, which lost 2 bases and 8 bases, there was a span of 3 bases. CDR1 and CDR2 (germline): SGHAT, FQNNGV. The DNA for the CDR3 is TGTGCCAGCAGCTTACTGGGGGAGCTGTTTTTT. Translation: CASSLLGELFF.

This clone appeared a few times. The chain recombines TRBV2 with TRBJ2-3, with TRBD2 matching over 8 bases. The CDR3 has 14 residues. Per germline, CDR1 SNHLY and CDR2 FYNNEI. V shed 6 bases, J shed 0 bases, and the junction held 2 bases outside the gene matches. CDR3 loop: CASRRTSSTDTQYF. The CDR3 nucleotides are TGTGCCAGCAGGCGGACTAGCAGCACAGATACGCAGTATTTT. Full variable domain (outside the CDR3, taken from reference TRBV2 and TRBJ2-3): EPEVTQTPSHQVTQMGQEVILRCVPISNHLYFYWYRQILGQKVEFLVSFYNNEISEKSEIFDDQFSVERPDGSNFTLKIRSTKLEDSAMYFCASRRTSSTDTQYFGPGTRLTVL.

The chain employs TRBV6-5 and TRBJ1-5; a possible D gene is TRBD1 (6 bases). There are 13 residues in the CDR3. V dropped 8 bases and J dropped 5 bases, with 13 bases sitting between them. CDR1 MNHEY and CDR2 SVGAGI come from the germline V gene. CDR3 in amino acids: CASGTSHYQPQHF. The CDR3 region has the DNA TGTGCCAGCGGGACAAGTCATTATCAGCCCCAGCATTTT.

V and J are TRBV4-1 and TRBJ2-7; 10 bases fit TRBD1. The CDR3 contains 19 residues. The J segment lost 6 bases and the V segment lost 8 bases, leaving 25 bases of the junction unmatched. Looked up from germline, CDR1 is MGHRA and CDR2 is YSYEKL. The CDR3 DNA follows: TGCGCCAGCGCCCTAATTCAAGGGATATCCGGGACAGGGGAAGGCGAGCAGTACTTC. It is translated as CASALIQGISGTGEGEQYF.

The V and J genes are TRBV5-1 and TRBJ2-5, with 8 bases that match TRBD1. The CDR3 extends over 14 amino acids. Germline CDR1 and CDR2: SGHRS and YFSETQ. V was clipped by 5 bases and J by 2 bases; unmatched bases: 5. The CDR3 is CASRPDREQETQYF. The CDR3 DNA is TGCGCCAGCAGGCCGGACAGGGAGCAAGAGACCCAGTACTTC.

The CDR3 loop reads CASSARGYEQYF. The CDR3 coding sequence is TGTGCCAGCAGTGCCCGAGGTTACGAGCAGTACTTC. This rearrangement joins TRBV2 to TRBJ2-7; D is undetermined. The CDR3 covers 12 residues. V lost 4 bases and J lost 4, with 8 bases in between. The germline V gene encodes CDR1 SNHLY and CDR2 FYNNEI.

This chain links TRBV11-2 with TRBJ2-5; D is uncertain. Trimming pared 4 bases from V and 5 bases from J, leaving 11 bases between. The CDR3 consists of 13 residues. Germline CDR1 and CDR2: SGHAT and FQNNGV. The chain's CDR3 is CASSSASRETQYF. The DNA for the CDR3 is TGTGCCAGCAGCTCCGCCTCGAGGGAGACCCAGTACTTC.

This clone occurred a few times. The genes are TRBV28 and TRBJ1-2; TRBD1 aligns across 7 bases. The CDR3 contains 14 residues. Germline CDR1 reads MDHEN; CDR2 reads SYDVKM. Losses at the gene ends were 6 bases for V and 4 bases for J; bases not matched to a gene: 8. The CDR3 DNA reads as TGTGCCAGCAGCCTCGGACAGGCTCGCTATGGCTACACCTTC. Amino acid sequence: CASSLGQARYGYTF.

The chain carries TRBV6-1 and TRBJ1-5; 7 bases fit TRBD1. CDR1 is MNHNS and CDR2 is SASEGT in the germline V gene. The CDR3 is made up of 15 amino acids. The V and J ends lost 7 bases and 6 bases, in that order; junction bases with no gene match: 12. CDR3 in DNA: TGTGCCAGCACCCGACAGGGCGACACAAGTCAGCCCCAGCATTTT. Its protein is CASTRQGDTSQPQHF.

The V and J genes are TRBV28 and TRBJ2-1, with a possible D match to TRBD1 (5 bases). The CDR3 length is 13 residues. Germline V gives CDR1 MDHEN, CDR2 SYDVKM. The V and J ends lost 3 bases and 4 bases respectively, with 7 bases between them. The DNA for the CDR3 is TGTGCCAGCAGTTTTCAGGGTTACAATGAGCAGTTCTTC. Amino acids: CASSFQGYNEQFF.

The DNA for the CDR3 is TGCGCCAGCAGCTTGGTATTTTTGAACACTGAAGCTTTCTTT. This codes for CASSLVFLNTEAFF. V gene TRBV5-1 combines with J gene TRBJ1-1; D unresolved. V was pared by 0 bases and J by 0 bases, with 6 bases between. The CDR3 is 14 amino acids. Germline assignment: CDR1 SGHRS and CDR2 YFSETQ.

This clone turned up a few times. The gene calls are TRBV7-2 and TRBJ2-3; 7 bases match TRBD1. This CDR3 comprises 14 residues. V shed 4 bases and J 2 bases; nucleotides not matched to a gene: 3. Germline CDR1 is SGHTA and CDR2 is FQGNSA. CDR3 DNA sequence: TGTGCCAGCAGCTCGGGACAGCACACAGATACGCAGTATTTT. This encodes CASSSGQHTDTQYF.

The rearrangement links TRBV18 to TRBJ2-7; D may be TRBD1 (5 bases). Germline CDR1 is KGHSH and CDR2 is LQKENI. The CDR3 has 17 amino acids. Trimming cost V 3 bases and J 2 bases, with 20 bases left between them. The CDR3 nucleotides read TGTGCCAGCTCACCCCCCCTCGACAGTCTCCGACCCTACGAGCAGTACTTC. This gives the protein CASSPPLDSLRPYEQYF.

Remarks on this clone: This same CDR3 is encoded by further DNA sequences in the sample. The V gene is TRBV7-9, the J gene TRBJ2-7, with TRBD1 identical over 7 bases. The J segment lost 3 bases and the V segment lost 4 bases, leaving 6 bases of the junction unmatched. This CDR3 has 14 amino acids. Per the germline V gene, CDR1 is SEHNR and CDR2 is FQNEAQ (reference sequence). The CDR3 nucleotides read TGTGCCAGCAGCTCCTCCAGGGGGAGCTACGAGCAGTACTTC. This sequence encodes CASSSSRGSYEQYF.

In this sample, this clone turned up once. The rearrangement links TRBV7-9 to TRBJ2-5, with a weak D call TRBD1 (6 bases). This CDR3 is built from 17 residues. Germline CDR1 is SEHNR and CDR2 is FQNEAQ (reference sequence). V lost 5 bases and J lost 5, with 24 bases in between. CDR3 in DNA: TGTGCCAGCAGCCCGGCCGGGGTGGGACACCGAAGGGAGACCCAGTACTTC. It specifies CASSPAGVGHRRETQYF.

This clone occurred once. The chain is built from TRBV11-2 and TRBJ2-7; D remains unclear. Per germline, CDR1 SGHAT and CDR2 FQNNGV. The CDR3 has 14 residues. Trimming stripped 2 bases from V and 0 bases from J, with 8 bases between. The CDR3 is CASSLQFISYEQYF. The CDR3 DNA is TGTGCCAGCAGCTTACAGTTCATCTCCTACGAGCAGTACTTC.